This T cell receptor beta chain was observed in a study of blood T cell repertoires in COVID-19. Study details: Sites across the United States, Italy and Spain contributed samples from acute and convalescent COVID-19.

The repertoire was sequenced with immunoSEQ multiplex PCR; TCRdb's copy has only in-frame clones and lacks some. This sample has about 170,000 clones, with around 82% found just once. After removal of 1 base from V and 3 bases from J, the junction contained 2 bases not matched to a gene. Germline V gene lookup returns CDR1 LGHNA and CDR2 YNFKEQ. The CDR3 consists of 14 residues. Input material: peripheral blood. The chain recombines TRBV4-2 with TRBJ2-5; 7 bases are shared with TRBD1. The clonotype originates from an elderly woman with acute or convalescent COVID-19. Here the CDR3 DNA reads TGTGCCAGCAGCCAAGGGACAGGAGAAGAGACCCAGTACTTC. As protein: CASSQGTGEETQYF.